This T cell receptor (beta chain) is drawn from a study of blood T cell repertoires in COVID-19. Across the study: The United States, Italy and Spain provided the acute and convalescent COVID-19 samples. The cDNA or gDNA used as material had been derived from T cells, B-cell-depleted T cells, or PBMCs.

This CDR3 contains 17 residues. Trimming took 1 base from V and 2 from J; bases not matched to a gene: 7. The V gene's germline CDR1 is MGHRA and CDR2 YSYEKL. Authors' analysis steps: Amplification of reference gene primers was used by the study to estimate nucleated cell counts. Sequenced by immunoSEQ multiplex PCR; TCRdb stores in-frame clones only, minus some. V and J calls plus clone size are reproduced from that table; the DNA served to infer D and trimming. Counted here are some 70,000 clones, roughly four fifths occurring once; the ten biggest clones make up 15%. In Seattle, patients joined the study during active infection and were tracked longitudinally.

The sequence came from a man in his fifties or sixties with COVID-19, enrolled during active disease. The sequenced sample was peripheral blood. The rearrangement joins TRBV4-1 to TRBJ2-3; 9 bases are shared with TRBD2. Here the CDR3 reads CASSQGRLADYTDTQYF. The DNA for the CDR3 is TGCGCCAGCAGCCAAGGGAGACTAGCGGATTACACAGATACGCAGTATTTT.